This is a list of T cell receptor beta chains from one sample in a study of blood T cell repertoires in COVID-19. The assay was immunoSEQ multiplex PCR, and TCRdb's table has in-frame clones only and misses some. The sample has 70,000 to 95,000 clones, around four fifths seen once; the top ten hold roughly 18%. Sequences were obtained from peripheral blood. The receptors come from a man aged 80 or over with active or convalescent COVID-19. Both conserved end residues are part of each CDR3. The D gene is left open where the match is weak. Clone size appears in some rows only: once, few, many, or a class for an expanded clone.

CDR3: CATSLGGGSGNEQFF
DNA: TGTGCCACCTCCCTAGGAGGGGGCTCGGGGAATGAGCAGTTCTTC
V: TRBV24-1
J: TRBJ2-1
size: NA
D: NA

CDR3: CASSPGGVATEAFF
DNA: TGCGCCAGCAGCCCGGGAGGCGTGGCCACTGAAGCTTTCTTT
V: TRBV5-1
J: TRBJ1-1
size: once
D: NA

CDR3: CAWTPWGPSNEKLFF
DNA: TGTGCCTGGACCCCATGGGGCCCGAGCAATGAAAAACTGTTTTTT
V: TRBV30
J: TRBJ1-4
size: once
D: NA

CDR3: CAWNRGGTGEDGYTF
DNA: TGTGCCTGGAACCGGGGGGGGACAGGGGAAGATGGCTACACCTTC
V: TRBV30
J: TRBJ1-2
size: NA
D: TRBD1

CDR3: CASSLSHAKHYGYTF
DNA: TGTGCCAGCAGCTTATCTCACGCAAAGCACTATGGCTACACCTTC
V: TRBV11-2
J: TRBJ1-2
size: NA
D: NA

CDR3: CASRAVQQPNTGELFF
DNA: TGCGCCAGCAGAGCAGTCCAACAGCCAAACACCGGGGAGCTGTTTTTT
V: TRBV5-1
J: TRBJ2-2
size: NA
D: NA

CDR3: CASSQDWTGNSNQPQHF
DNA: TGCGCCAGCAGCCAAGATTGGACAGGAAATAGCAATCAGCCCCAGCATTTT
V: TRBV4-1
J: TRBJ1-5
size: NA
D: TRBD1

CDR3: CASRRGGTGLFSGANVLTF
DNA: TGTGCCAGCAGACGGGGCGGGACAGGTCTTTTCTCTGGGGCCAACGTCCTGACTTTC
V: TRBV28
J: TRBJ2-6
size: NA
D: TRBD1

CDR3: CASSLTGGNQPQHF
DNA: TGTGCCAGCAGCTTAACAGGGGGCAATCAGCCCCAGCATTTT
V: TRBV7-2
J: TRBJ1-5
size: NA
D: TRBD1

CDR3: CASSLGQGGEKLFF
DNA: TGCGCCAGCAGCTTGGGACAGGGGGGTGAAAAACTGTTTTTT
V: TRBV5-1
J: TRBJ1-4
size: NA
D: TRBD1

CDR3: CASSTPGNYGYTF
DNA: TGTGCCAGCAGCACCCCCGGTAACTATGGCTACACCTTC
V: TRBV11-2
J: TRBJ1-2
size: NA
D: NA

CDR3: CASSTTGREKLFF
DNA: TGTGCCAGCAGCACCACAGGGCGGGAAAAACTGTTTTTT
V: TRBV5-4
J: TRBJ1-4
size: NA
D: NA

CDR3: CASSQQGTFYNEQFF
DNA: TGTGCCAGCAGCCAACAGGGGACCTTCTACAATGAGCAGTTCTTC
V: TRBV3-1/TRBV3-2
J: TRBJ2-1
size: NA
D: NA

CDR3: CASSRAGQPQHF
DNA: TGTGCCAGCAGCCGGGCGGGGCAGCCCCAGCATTTT
V: TRBV7-8
J: TRBJ1-5
size: NA
D: NA

CDR3: CASSGGPDQPQHF
DNA: TGTGCCAGCTCCGGGGGGCCGGACCAGCCCCAGCATTTT
V: TRBV18
J: TRBJ1-5
size: NA
D: NA

CDR3: CASANVQGNEQFF
DNA: TGTGCCAGCGCTAACGTACAGGGCAATGAGCAGTTCTTC
V: TRBV12-3/TRBV12-4
J: TRBJ2-1
size: NA
D: NA

CDR3: CASSPNPGQNEKLFF
DNA: TGCGCCAGCAGTCCGAATCCGGGACAGAATGAAAAACTGTTTTTT
V: TRBV5-1
J: TRBJ1-4
size: NA
D: TRBD1

CDR3: CASSPGSQRVNTEAFF
DNA: TGCGCCAGCAGCCCGGGATCCCAAAGGGTGAACACTGAAGCTTTCTTT
V: TRBV4-1
J: TRBJ1-1
size: NA
D: NA

CDR3: CASSLSTGAGNSPLHF
DNA: TGCGCCAGCAGTCTCTCAACAGGGGCAGGAAATTCACCCCTCCACTTT
V: TRBV4-1
J: TRBJ1-6
size: NA
D: TRBD1

CDR3: CASSGARSTPDTQYF
DNA: TGTGCCAGCAGCGGGGCCCGGTCGACCCCAGATACGCAGTATTTT
V: TRBV5-8
J: TRBJ2-3
size: NA
D: NA

CDR3: CASNPTGTAKGGELFF
DNA: TGTGCCAGCAACCCGACCGGGACTGCAAAGGGCGGGGAGCTGTTTTTT
V: TRBV3-1/TRBV3-2
J: TRBJ2-2
size: NA
D: NA

CDR3: CASSSGLALSTDTQYF
DNA: TGTGCCAGCAGTTCTGGACTAGCCTTAAGCACAGATACGCAGTATTTT
V: TRBV25-1
J: TRBJ2-3
size: NA
D: TRBD2

CDR3: CASSPGSGGGTDTQYF
DNA: TGCGCCAGCAGCCCCGGTAGCGGTGGGGGCACAGATACGCAGTATTTT
V: TRBV5-1
J: TRBJ2-3
size: NA
D: NA

CDR3: CASSLAVTDTQYF
DNA: TGCGCCAGCAGCTTGGCCGTCACAGATACGCAGTATTTT
V: TRBV5-1
J: TRBJ2-3
size: NA
D: NA

CDR3: CASSDRWSSSPLHF
DNA: TGTGCCAGCAGCGACAGGTGGAGTAGTTCACCCCTCCACTTT
V: TRBV6-5
J: TRBJ1-6
size: NA
D: NA

CDR3: CASSERWDRGEAFF
DNA: TGTGCCAGCAGTGAAAGGTGGGACAGGGGTGAGGCTTTCTTT
V: TRBV6-1
J: TRBJ1-1
size: NA
D: TRBD1

CDR3: CASSPRGQSYNEQFF
DNA: TGTGCCAGCAGTCCCCGTGGACAGTCCTACAATGAGCAGTTCTTC
V: TRBV27
J: TRBJ2-1
size: NA
D: NA

CDR3: CASSRDTNYGYTF
DNA: TGTGCCAGCAGTAGGGACACGAACTATGGCTACACCTTC
V: TRBV2
J: TRBJ1-2
size: few
D: NA